This T cell receptor beta chain was retrieved from a study of blood T cell repertoires in COVID-19. Study overall: Acute and convalescent COVID-19 specimens originated in the United States, Italy and Spain.

Assay used: immunoSEQ multiplex PCR; TCRdb lists only in-frame clones, some missing. The sample lists 130,000 to 150,000 clones; around four fifths were seen once. V dropped 1 base and J dropped 9 bases, with 15 bases sitting between them. This CDR3 region has 14 residues. Germline V lookup: CDR1 LGHDT, CDR2 YNNKEL (reference sequence). The chain couples TRBV3-1 (or the pseudogene TRBV3-2) to TRBJ2-5, with D possibly matching TRBD2 (5 bases). What was sequenced was peripheral blood. The origin of this receptor is a human donor in a cohort sampled during active COVID-19. For the CDR3, the DNA is TGTGCCAGCAGCCAAGTATCGGGGTCCATGGCCCAGTACTTC. This encodes CASSQVSGSMAQYF.